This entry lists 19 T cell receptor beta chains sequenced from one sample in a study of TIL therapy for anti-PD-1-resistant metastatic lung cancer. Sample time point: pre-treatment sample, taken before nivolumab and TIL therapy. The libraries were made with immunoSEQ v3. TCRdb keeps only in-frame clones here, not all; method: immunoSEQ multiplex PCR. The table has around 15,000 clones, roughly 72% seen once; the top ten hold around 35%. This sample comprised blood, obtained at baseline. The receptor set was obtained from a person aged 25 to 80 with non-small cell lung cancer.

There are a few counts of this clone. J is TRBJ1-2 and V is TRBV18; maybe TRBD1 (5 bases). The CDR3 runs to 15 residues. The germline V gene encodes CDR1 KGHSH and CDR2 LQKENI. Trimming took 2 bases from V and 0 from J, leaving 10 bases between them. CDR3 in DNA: TGTGCCAGCTCACCATCCCAGGGAGCTAACTATGGCTACACCTTC. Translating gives CASSPSQGANYGYTF.

The CDR3 reads CATSRDQQGMETQYF. The CDR3, as DNA: TGTGCCACCAGCAGGGACCAACAGGGGATGGAGACCCAGTACTTC. This rearrangement joins TRBV15 to TRBJ2-5; 7 bases agree with TRBD1. Germline assignment: CDR1 LNHNV and CDR2 YYDKDF (reference sequence). The CDR3 has 15 residues. V dropped 3 bases and J dropped 5; count of bases not matched to a gene: 9.

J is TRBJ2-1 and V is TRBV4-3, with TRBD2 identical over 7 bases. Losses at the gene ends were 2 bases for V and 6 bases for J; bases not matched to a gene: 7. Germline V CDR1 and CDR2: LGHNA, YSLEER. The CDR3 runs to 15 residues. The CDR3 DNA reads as TGCGCCAGCAGCCAATTCAGCGGGGAACCCAATGAGCAGTTCTTC. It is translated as CASSQFSGEPNEQFF.

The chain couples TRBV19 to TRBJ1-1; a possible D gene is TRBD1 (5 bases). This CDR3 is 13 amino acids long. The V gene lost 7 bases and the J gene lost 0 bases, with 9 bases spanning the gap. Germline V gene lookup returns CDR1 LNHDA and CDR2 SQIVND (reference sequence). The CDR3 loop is CASTGLLNTEAFF. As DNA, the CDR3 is TGTGCCAGTACGGGACTGCTGAACACTGAAGCTTTCTTT. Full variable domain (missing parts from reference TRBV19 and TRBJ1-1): DGGITQSPKYLFRKEGQNVTLSCEQNLNHDAMYWYRQDPGQGLRLIYYSQIVNDFQKGDIAEGYSVSREKKESFPLTVTSAQKNPTAFYLCASTGLLNTEAFFGQGTRLTVV.

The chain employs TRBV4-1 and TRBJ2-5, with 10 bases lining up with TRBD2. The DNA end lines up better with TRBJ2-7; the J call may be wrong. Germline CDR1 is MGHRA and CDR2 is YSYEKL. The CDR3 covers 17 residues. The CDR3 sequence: CASSQLPLLAGDYEQYF. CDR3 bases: TGCGCCAGCAGCCAACTTCCTCTTCTAGCGGGGGACTACGAGCAGTACTTC.

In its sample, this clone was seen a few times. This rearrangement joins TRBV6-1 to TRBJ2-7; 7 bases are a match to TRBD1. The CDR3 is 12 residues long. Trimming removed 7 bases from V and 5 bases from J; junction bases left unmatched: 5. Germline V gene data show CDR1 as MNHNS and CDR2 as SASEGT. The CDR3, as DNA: TGTGCCAGCAATTTCGACAGGGACGAGCAGTACTTC. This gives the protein CASNFDRDEQYF.

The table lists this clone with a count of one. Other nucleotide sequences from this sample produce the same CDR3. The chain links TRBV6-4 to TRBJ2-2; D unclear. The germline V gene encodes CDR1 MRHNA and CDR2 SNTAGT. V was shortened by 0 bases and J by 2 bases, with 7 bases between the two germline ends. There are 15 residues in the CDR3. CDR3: CASSDSDSNTGELFF. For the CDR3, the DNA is TGTGCCAGCAGTGACTCCGACTCAAACACCGGGGAGCTGTTTTTT.

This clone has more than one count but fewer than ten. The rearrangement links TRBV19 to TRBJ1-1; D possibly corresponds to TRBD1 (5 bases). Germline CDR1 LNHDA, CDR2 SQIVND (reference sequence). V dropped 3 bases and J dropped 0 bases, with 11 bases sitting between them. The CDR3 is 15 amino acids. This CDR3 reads CASSIQGRMNTEAFF. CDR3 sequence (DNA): TGTGCCAGTAGTATCCAGGGACGGATGAACACTGAAGCTTTCTTT.

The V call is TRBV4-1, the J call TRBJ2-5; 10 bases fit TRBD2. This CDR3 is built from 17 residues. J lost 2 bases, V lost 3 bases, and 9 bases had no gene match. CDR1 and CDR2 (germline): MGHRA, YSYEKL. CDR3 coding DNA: TGCGCCAGCAGCCAGGTTAGAAATAGCGGGGGGCAAGAGACCCAGTACTTC. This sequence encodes CASSQVRNSGGQETQYF.

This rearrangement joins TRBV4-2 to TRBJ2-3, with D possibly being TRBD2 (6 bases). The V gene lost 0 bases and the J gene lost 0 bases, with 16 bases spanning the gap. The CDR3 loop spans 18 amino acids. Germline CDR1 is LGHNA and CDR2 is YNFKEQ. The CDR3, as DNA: TGTGCCAGCAGCCAAGATTTGGGGCGGGGCCATAGCACAGATACGCAGTATTTT. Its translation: CASSQDLGRGHSTDTQYF.

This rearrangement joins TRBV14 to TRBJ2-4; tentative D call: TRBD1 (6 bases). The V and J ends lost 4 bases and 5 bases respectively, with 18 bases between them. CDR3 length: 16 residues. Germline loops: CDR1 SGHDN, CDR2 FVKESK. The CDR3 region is CASSPKTGGGENIQYF. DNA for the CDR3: TGTGCCAGCAGCCCCAAGACAGGCGGCGGTGAAAACATTCAGTACTTC. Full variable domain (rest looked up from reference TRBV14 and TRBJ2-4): EAGVTQFPSHSVIEKGQTVTLRCDPISGHDNLYWYRRVMGKEIKFLLHFVKESKQDESGMPNNRFLAERTGGTYSTLKVQPAELEDSGVYFCASSPKTGGGENIQYFGAGTRLSVL.

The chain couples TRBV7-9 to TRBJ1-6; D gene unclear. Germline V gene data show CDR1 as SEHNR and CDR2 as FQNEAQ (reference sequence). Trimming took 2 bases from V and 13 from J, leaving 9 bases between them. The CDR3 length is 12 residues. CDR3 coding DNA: TGTGCCAGCAGCTTACAGACGTCGCCCCTCCACTTT. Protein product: CASSLQTSPLHF.

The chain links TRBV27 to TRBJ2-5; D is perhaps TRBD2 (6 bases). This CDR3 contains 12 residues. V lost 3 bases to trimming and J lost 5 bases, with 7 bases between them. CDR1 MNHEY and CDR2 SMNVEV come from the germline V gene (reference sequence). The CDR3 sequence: CASSFRGETQYF. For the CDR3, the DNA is TGTGCCAGCAGTTTTCGGGGGGAGACCCAGTACTTC.

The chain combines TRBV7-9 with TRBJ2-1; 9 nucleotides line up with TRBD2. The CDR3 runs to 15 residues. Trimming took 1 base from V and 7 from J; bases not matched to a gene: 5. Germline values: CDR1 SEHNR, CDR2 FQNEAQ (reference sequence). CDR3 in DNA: TGTGCCAGCAGCTTAGGCGGGGGGGCATTAAATGAGCAGTTCTTC. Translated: CASSLGGGALNEQFF.

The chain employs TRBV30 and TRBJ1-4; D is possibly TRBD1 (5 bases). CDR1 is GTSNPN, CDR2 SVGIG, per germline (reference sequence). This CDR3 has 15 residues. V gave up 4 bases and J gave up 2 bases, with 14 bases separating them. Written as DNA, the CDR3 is TGTGCCTGGAACGGACTCGGGGGGACTAATGAAAAACTGTTTTTT. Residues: CAWNGLGGTNEKLFF. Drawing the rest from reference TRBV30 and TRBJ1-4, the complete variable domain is SQTIHQWPATLVQPVGSPLSLECTVEGTSNPNLYWYRQAAGRGLQLLFYSVGIGQISSEVPQNLSASRPQDRQFILSSKKLLLSDSGFYLCAWNGLGGTNEKLFFGSGTQLSVL.

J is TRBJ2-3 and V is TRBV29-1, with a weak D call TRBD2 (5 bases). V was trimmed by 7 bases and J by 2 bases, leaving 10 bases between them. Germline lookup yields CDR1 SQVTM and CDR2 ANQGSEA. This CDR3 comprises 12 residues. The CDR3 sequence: CSAGRATDTQYF. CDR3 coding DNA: TGCAGCGCTGGGAGAGCCACAGATACGCAGTATTTT.

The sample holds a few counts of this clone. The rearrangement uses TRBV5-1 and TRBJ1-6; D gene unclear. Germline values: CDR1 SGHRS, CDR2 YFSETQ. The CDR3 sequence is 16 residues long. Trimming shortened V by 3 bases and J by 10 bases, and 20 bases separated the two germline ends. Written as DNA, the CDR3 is TGCGCCAGCAGCTGGGCCCTAAGGGAGGTTTCGTCACCCCTCCACTTT. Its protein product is CASSWALREVSSPLHF.

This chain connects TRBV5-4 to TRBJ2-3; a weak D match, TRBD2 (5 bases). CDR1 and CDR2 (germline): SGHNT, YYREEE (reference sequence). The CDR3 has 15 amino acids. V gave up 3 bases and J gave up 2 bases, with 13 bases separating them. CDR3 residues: CASSSAGKVTDTQYF. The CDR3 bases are TGTGCCAGCAGCTCAGCCGGGAAAGTCACAGATACGCAGTATTTT.

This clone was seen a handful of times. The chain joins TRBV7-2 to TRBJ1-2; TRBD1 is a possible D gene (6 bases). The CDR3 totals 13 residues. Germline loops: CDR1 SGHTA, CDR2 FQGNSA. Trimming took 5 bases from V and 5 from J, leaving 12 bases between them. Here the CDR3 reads CASSTYRAYGYTF. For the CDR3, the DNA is TGTGCCAGCAGCACCTACAGGGCATATGGCTACACCTTC.